A single sample is the source of the 22 T cell receptor beta chains below, sequenced in a study of blood T cells in healthy people across ages (dated by TCRdb to 2014 to 2015). Library construction relied on 5' RACE. Data came from an Illumina HiSeq 2500. A second PCR of roughly 7 to 12 cycles was run with a J-beta primer mix and a sample-barcoded 5' primer. The raw public reads went through TCRdb reprocessing: fastp at Q25, MiXCR clone calling, in-frame beta chains kept. Records with the same CDR3 protein are collapsed into one entry carrying the most frequent genes and DNA. This sample lists about 580,000 distinct CDR3 sequences; around 48% were detected once. About 22% of the sample is held by the ten biggest clonotypes. The sample consisted of blood. Receptors were obtained from a man older than 75 in good health.

This sequence joins TRBV28 and TRBJ2-7; TRBD1 or TRBD2 may be the D gene (5 bases each). The CDR3 has 13 amino acids. Germline CDR1 and CDR2: MDHEN and SYDVKM. Trimming took 5 bases from V and 8 from J, leaving 16 bases between them. CDR3: CASSIGTRIKQYF. The CDR3 nucleotides read TGTGCCAGCAGTATAGGGACGCGGATCAAGCAGTACTTC.

The rearrangement links TRBV20-1 to TRBJ2-5, with D unclear. The CDR3 is 13 amino acids. V dropped 4 bases and J dropped 4 bases, with 13 bases sitting between them. CDR1 and CDR2 (germline): DFQATT, SNEGSKA (reference sequence). The CDR3 DNA is TGCAGTGCTACCGACTCACTCGCAGAGACCCAGTACTTC. This gives the protein CSATDSLAETQYF.

The rearrangement links TRBV20-1 to TRBJ2-4; D is uncertain. The V gene's germline CDR1 is DFQATT and CDR2 SNEGSKA (reference sequence). V lost 3 bases to trimming and J lost 13 bases, with 13 bases between them. The CDR3 covers 11 residues. This chain's CDR3 is CSASIVGEQYF. The DNA for the CDR3 is TGCAGTGCTAGCATCGTTGGAGAGCAGTACTTC.

Only one count was recorded for this clonotype. The chain carries TRBV25-1 and TRBJ2-1; 10 nucleotides agree with TRBD2. The germline gives CDR1 MGHDK, CDR2 SYGVNS. The J segment lost 8 bases and the V segment lost 5 bases, leaving 9 bases of the junction unmatched. CDR3 length equals 15 residues. This CDR3 reads CASSPLSGGWDEQFF. The CDR3 DNA sequence: TGTGCCAGCAGTCCTCTTAGCGGGGGGTGGGATGAGCAGTTCTTC.

CDR3: CASSQWGGNQPQHF. CDR3 DNA sequence: TGTGCCAGCAGCCAATGGGGGGGGAATCAGCCCCAGCATTTT. The J gene is TRBJ1-5, the V gene TRBV3-1, with a tentative D call TRBD1 (5 bases). Germline V gives CDR1 LGHDT, CDR2 YNNKEL (reference sequence). CDR3 length: 14 residues. The ends were cut back, 2 bases at V and 4 bases at J, with 9 bases in the middle.

This chain joins TRBV2 and TRBJ1-5, with D unresolved. This CDR3 has 11 amino acids. Germline lookup yields CDR1 SNHLY and CDR2 FYNNEI. V was cut by 8 bases and J by 10 bases, with 12 bases left in between. CDR3 residues: CASGTRYPQHF. CDR3 nucleotides: TGTGCCAGCGGTACCCGGTATCCCCAGCATTTT.

A few counts support this clonotype. V and J are TRBV20-1 and TRBJ2-5; TRBD2 might be the D (5 bases). CDR3 length equals 13 residues. Germline CDR1 DFQATT, CDR2 SNEGSKA (reference sequence). V dropped 4 bases and J dropped 3 bases, with 12 bases sitting between them. The CDR3 DNA sequence: TGCAGTGCTATTAGGACGGGAAAAGAGACCCAGTACTTC. This gives the protein CSAIRTGKETQYF.

Judged by abundance, this clonotype is hyperexpanded. The V and J genes are TRBV11-2 and TRBJ2-5; TRBD1 is a possible D gene (6 bases). This CDR3 is built from 15 residues. Germline V gene sequence: CDR1 SGHAT, CDR2 FQNNGV. Deletions cut 2 bases from V and 1 base from J, with 11 bases between. CDR3 loop: CASSLYGGPQETQYF. The CDR3 DNA reads TGTGCCAGCAGCTTATATGGGGGCCCCCAAGAGACCCAGTACTTC.

The chain has TRBV3-1 and TRBJ2-1; D is undetermined. Trimming shortened V by 1 base and J by 5 bases, and 15 bases separated the two germline ends. This CDR3 region has 16 residues. The germline CDR1 and CDR2 sequences are LGHDT and YNNKEL (reference sequence). The CDR3 nucleotides are TGTGCCAGCAGCCAAGTTGCAGCGCACTTCAACAATGAGCAGTTCTTC. Translating gives CASSQVAAHFNNEQFF.

This clonotype was seen a handful of times. V and J are TRBV7-6 and TRBJ2-7; D gene unclear. The CDR3 has 13 amino acids. V shed 7 bases and J shed 4 bases, with 14 bases lying between them. CDR1 SGHVS and CDR2 FNYEAQ come from the germline V gene. CDR3 nucleotides: TGTGCCAGCACCCCCGGTGGCGCTTACGAGCAGTACTTC. It specifies CASTPGGAYEQYF.

This chain links TRBV5-1 with TRBJ1-2; 7 bases agree with TRBD1. The CDR3 has 16 amino acids. V lost 4 bases and J lost 6; bases outside the gene matches: 15. The germline V gene encodes CDR1 SGHRS and CDR2 YFSETQ. The CDR3 spells CASSPGQFRGDNGYTF. Written as DNA, the CDR3 is TGCGCCAGCAGCCCGGGACAGTTCAGGGGGGATAATGGCTACACCTTC.

The V gene is TRBV20-1, the J gene TRBJ1-2, with 8 bases fitting TRBD1. The germline V gene has CDR1 DFQATT and CDR2 SNEGSKA (reference sequence). Trimming at V came to 6 bases and at J to 3 bases, leaving 12 bases not matched to a gene. The CDR3 sequence is 15 residues long. The CDR3 is CSARFRTGIDYGYTF. CDR3 bases: TGCAGTGCCAGGTTTCGGACAGGGATTGACTATGGCTACACCTTC.

This clonotype was recorded a few times. The chain carries TRBV7-2 and TRBJ1-4, with unresolved D. The V gene's germline CDR1 is SGHTA and CDR2 FQGNSA. V was clipped by 4 bases and J by 7 bases, with 13 bases between them. This CDR3 has 14 residues. The CDR3 DNA reads TGTGCCAGCAGCTCGGATGGTCGGGGTGAAAAACTGTTTTTT. This sequence encodes CASSSDGRGEKLFF.

Comment on this clonotype: Germline is not matched at one junction end, which may reflect a read error. V is TRBV6-5 and J is TRBJ1-1; 9 bases are shared with TRBD1. CDR1 and CDR2 (germline): MNHEY, SVGAGI. The CDR3 is 16 residues long. Here the CDR3 DNA reads TGTGCCAGCGGTTACGGAGGGACAGGGCCTTACACTGAAGCTTTCTTT. It yields the protein CASGYGGTGPYTEAFF.

The chain is built from TRBV9 and TRBJ2-5, with D perhaps TRBD2 (6 bases). The germline gives CDR1 SGDLS, CDR2 YYNGEE. V dropped 4 bases and J dropped 2 bases, with 24 bases sitting between them. The CDR3 length is 18 residues. The CDR3 nucleotides read TGTGCCAGCAGCCCCGACACTTCAAGCAGCGGGCAACAAGAGACCCAGTACTTC. It translates to CASSPDTSSSGQQETQYF.

The V gene is TRBV7-2, the J gene TRBJ1-2; D not resolved. Germline CDR1 reads SGHTA; CDR2 reads FQGNSA. The CDR3 runs to 12 residues. The ends were cut back, 1 base at V and 9 bases at J, with 9 bases in the middle. CDR3 nucleotide sequence: TGTGCCAGCAGCTTAGAGTCGTGGAGCTACACCTTC. This translates into CASSLESWSYTF.

This clonotype has a handful of counts. A much larger clone differs from this one at a single base, so this may be a read error. The chain combines TRBV6-6 with TRBJ2-7; 8 bases fit TRBD2. Germline-derived CDR1 and CDR2 are MNHNY and SVGAGI (reference sequence). This CDR3 is built from 16 residues. V was clipped by 4 bases and J by 2 bases; unmatched bases: 10. The CDR3 sequence: CASSFRGGARTYEQYF. The CDR3 DNA reads as TGTGCCAGCAGTTTCCGGGGGGGGGCCAGGACCTACGAGCAGTACTTC.

This clonotype was found a few times. The chain links TRBV6-5 to TRBJ2-2, with TRBD2 matching over 7 bases. The CDR3 consists of 16 residues. Trimming took 7 bases from V and 6 from J; bases not matched to a gene: 14. Germline V CDR1 and CDR2: MNHEY, SVGAGI. The CDR3 loop is CASTQPSGTGPGELFF. The CDR3 region has the DNA TGTGCCAGCACCCAGCCCAGCGGGACGGGCCCCGGGGAGCTGTTTTTT.

CDR3 coding DNA: TGTGCCAGCAGCTCCCAAGTCACAGATACGCAGTATTTT. This codes for CASSSQVTDTQYF. The chain combines TRBV7-2 with TRBJ2-3; D is unclear. V was shortened by 4 bases and J by 2 bases, with 7 bases between the two germline ends. The CDR3 is made up of 13 amino acids. Germline lookup yields CDR1 SGHTA and CDR2 FQGNSA.

This chain joins TRBV5-1 and TRBJ1-1; D not certain. Germline values: CDR1 SGHRS, CDR2 YFSETQ. V gave up 3 bases and J gave up 0 bases, with 12 bases separating them. The CDR3 runs 15 residues. CDR3 residues: CASSSMGGMNTEAFF. The DNA for the CDR3 is TGCGCCAGCAGCTCAATGGGAGGCATGAACACTGAAGCTTTCTTT.

The rearrangement links TRBV11-2 to TRBJ1-1; the match to TRBD1 covers 8 bases. Trimming at V came to 5 bases and at J to 11 bases, leaving 16 bases not matched to a gene. The CDR3 is 15 amino acids. Looked up from germline, CDR1 is SGHAT and CDR2 is FQNNGV. The CDR3 DNA reads as TGTGCCAGCAGCAGGAATCAGGGGGCTGGGTCTTCGGCTTTCTTT. This gives the protein CASSRNQGAGSSAFF.

This clonotype was picked up a small number of times. The chain has TRBV9 and TRBJ2-3, with a tentative D call TRBD2 (7 bases). Trimming removed 3 bases at V and 6 bases at J, with 14 bases between. The CDR3 runs to 14 residues. The germline V gene has CDR1 SGDLS and CDR2 YYNGEE. CDR3 sequence (DNA): TGTGCCAGCAGCGCCCGGGGGGCTCTCGATACGCAGTATTTT. Protein: CASSARGALDTQYF. Combining the CDR3 with reference TRBV9 and TRBJ2-3 gives the whole variable domain DSGVTQTPKHLITATGQRVTLRCSPRSGDLSVYWYQQSLDQGLQFLIQYYNGEERAKGNILERFSAQQFPDLHSELNLSSLELGDSALYFCASSARGALDTQYFGPGTRLTVL.